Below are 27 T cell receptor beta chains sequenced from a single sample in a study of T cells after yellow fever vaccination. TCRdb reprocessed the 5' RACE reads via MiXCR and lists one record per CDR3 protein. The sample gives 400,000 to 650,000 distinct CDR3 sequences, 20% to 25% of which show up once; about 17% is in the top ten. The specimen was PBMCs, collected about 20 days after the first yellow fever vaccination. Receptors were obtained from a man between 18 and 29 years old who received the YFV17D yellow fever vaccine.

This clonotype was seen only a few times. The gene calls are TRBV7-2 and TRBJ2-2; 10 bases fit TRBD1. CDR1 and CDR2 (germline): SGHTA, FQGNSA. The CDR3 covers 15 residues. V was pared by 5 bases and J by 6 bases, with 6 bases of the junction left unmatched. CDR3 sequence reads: CASSPTGGAPGELFF. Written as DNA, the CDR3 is TGTGCCAGCAGCCCGACAGGGGGCGCACCCGGGGAGCTGTTTTTT.

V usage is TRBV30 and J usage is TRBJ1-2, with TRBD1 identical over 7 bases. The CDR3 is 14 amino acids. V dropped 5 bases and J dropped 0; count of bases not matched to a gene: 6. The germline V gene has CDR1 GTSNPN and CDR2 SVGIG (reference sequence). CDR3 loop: CAWDRVQSNYGYTF. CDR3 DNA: TGTGCCTGGGACAGGGTCCAATCTAACTATGGCTACACCTTC.

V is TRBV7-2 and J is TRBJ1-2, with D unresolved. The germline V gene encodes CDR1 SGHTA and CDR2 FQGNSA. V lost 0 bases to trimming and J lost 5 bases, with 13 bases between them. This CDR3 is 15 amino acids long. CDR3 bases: TGTGCCAGCAGCTTAGCTCGGAACGGCCATTATGGCTACACCTTC. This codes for CASSLARNGHYGYTF.

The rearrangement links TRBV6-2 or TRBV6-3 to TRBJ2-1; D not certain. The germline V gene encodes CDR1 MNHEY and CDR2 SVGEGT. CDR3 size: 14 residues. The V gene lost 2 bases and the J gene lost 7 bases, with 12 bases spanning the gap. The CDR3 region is CASSYIQVGNEQFF. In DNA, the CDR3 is TGTGCCAGCAGTTACATCCAGGTGGGAAATGAGCAGTTCTTC.

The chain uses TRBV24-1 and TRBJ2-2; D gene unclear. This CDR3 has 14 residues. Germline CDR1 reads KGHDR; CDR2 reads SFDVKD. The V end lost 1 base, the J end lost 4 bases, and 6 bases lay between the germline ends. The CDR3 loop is CATSDFEATGELFF. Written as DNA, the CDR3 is TGTGCCACCAGTGATTTCGAGGCCACCGGGGAGCTGTTTTTT.

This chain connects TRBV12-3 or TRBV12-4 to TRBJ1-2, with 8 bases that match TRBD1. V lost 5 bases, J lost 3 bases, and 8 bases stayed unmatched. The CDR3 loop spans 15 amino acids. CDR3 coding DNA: TGTGCCAGCAGTCCAGACAGGGGTCGATACTATGGCTACACCTTC. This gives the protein CASSPDRGRYYGYTF.

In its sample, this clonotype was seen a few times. CDR3 coding DNA: TGTGCCAGCAGCGCCGAGTGGGGCGGAAGGGCTGAGCAGTTCTTC. Its translation: CASSAEWGGRAEQFF. The chain combines TRBV11-2 with TRBJ2-1, with D tentatively TRBD1 (5 bases). V was shortened by 5 bases and J by 9 bases, with 20 bases between the two germline ends. Germline V gives CDR1 SGHAT, CDR2 FQNNGV. The CDR3 length is 15 residues.

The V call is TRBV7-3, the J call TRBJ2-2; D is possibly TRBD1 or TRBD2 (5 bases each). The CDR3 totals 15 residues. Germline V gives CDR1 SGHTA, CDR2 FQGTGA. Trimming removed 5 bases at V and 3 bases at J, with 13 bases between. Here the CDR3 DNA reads TGTGCCAGCAGCGACTCCGGGGCTTACACCGGGGAGCTGTTTTTT. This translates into CASSDSGAYTGELFF.

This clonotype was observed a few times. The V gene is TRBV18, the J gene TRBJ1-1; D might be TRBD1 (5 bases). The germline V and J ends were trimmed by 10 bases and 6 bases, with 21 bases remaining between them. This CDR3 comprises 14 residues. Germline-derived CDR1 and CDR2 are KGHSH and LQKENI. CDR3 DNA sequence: TGTGCCACCACGAGGGAGTCAGGGAATTCTGAAGCTTTCTTT. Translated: CATTRESGNSEAFF.

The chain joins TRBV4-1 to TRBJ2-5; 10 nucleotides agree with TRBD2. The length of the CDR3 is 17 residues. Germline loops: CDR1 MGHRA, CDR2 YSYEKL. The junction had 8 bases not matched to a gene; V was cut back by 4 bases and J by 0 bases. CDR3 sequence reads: CASSPRLAGGNQETQYF. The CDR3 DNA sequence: TGCGCCAGCAGCCCCCGACTAGCGGGCGGGAACCAAGAGACCCAGTACTTC.

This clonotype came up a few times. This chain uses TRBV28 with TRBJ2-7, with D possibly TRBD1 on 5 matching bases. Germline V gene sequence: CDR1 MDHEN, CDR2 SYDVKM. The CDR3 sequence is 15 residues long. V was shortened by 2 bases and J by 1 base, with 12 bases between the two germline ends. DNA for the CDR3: TGTGCCAGCAGTTTAGGTCAGGGTTGGTCCTACGAGCAGTACGTC. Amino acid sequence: CASSLGQGWSYEQYV.

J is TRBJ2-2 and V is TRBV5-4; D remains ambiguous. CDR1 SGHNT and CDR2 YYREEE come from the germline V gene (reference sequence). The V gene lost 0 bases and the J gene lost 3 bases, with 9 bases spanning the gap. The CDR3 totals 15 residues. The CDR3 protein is CASSLAFADTGELFF. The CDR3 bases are TGTGCCAGCAGCTTGGCCTTTGCGGACACCGGGGAGCTGTTTTTT. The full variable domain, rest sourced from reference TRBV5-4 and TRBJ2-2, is ETGVTQSPTHLIKTRGQQVTLRCSSQSGHNTVSWYQQALGQGPQFIFQYYREEENGRGNFPPRFSGLQFPNYSSELNVNALELDDSALYLCASSLAFADTGELFFGEGSRLTVL.

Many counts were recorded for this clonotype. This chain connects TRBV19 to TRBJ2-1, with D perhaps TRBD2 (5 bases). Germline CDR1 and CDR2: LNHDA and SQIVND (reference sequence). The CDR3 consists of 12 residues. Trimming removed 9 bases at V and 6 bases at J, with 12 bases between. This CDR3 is CASGRALNEQFF. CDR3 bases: TGTGCCAGCGGGCGGGCCCTCAATGAGCAGTTCTTC.

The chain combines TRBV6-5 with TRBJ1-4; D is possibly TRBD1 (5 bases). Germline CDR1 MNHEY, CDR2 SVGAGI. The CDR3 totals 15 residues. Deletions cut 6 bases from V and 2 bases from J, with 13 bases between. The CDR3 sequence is CASSYQGGTNEKLFF. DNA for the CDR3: TGTGCCAGCAGCTACCAGGGTGGCACTAATGAAAAACTGTTTTTT.

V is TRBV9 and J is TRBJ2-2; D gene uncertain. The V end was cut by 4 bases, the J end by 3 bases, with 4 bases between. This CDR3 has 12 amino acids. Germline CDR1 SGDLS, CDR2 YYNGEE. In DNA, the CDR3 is TGTGCCAGCAGCTCTCACACCGGGGAGCTGTTTTTT. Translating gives CASSSHTGELFF.

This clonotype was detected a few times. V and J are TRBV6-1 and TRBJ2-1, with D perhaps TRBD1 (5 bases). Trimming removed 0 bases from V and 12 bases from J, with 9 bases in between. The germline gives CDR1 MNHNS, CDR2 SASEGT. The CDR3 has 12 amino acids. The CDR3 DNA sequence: TGTGCCAGCAGTGAAGCGGGTAGGGGGCAGTTCTTC. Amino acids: CASSEAGRGQFF.

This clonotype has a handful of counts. The CDR3 nucleotides are TGCGCCAGCAGACCCGGACTAGCGGGGGCGGGGAAGCAGTACGTC. Amino acid sequence: CASRPGLAGAGKQYV. J is TRBJ2-7 and V is TRBV10-2; 13 nucleotides line up with TRBD2. The CDR3 runs 15 residues. Germline lookup yields CDR1 WSHSY and CDR2 SAAADI. Germline trimming cut 6 bases from V and 8 bases from J; bases unmatched to any gene: 10.

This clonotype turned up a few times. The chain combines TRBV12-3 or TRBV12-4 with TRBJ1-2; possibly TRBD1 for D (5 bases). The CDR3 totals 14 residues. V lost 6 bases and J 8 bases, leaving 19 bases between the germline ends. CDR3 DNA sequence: TGTGCCAGCAGCACCAGCCCGGGGACGCGGGGCTACACCTTC. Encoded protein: CASSTSPGTRGYTF.

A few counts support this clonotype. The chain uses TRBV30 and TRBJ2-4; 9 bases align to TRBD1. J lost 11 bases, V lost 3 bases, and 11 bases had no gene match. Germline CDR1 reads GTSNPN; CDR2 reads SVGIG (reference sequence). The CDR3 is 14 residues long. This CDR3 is CAWSLAGTGSFQYF. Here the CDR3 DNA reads TGTGCCTGGAGCCTGGCCGGGACAGGGAGTTTTCAGTACTTC.

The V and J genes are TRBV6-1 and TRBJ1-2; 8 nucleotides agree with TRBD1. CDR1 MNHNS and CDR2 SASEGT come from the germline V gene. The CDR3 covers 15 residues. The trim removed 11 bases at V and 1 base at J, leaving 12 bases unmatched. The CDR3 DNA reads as TGTGCCTCCCGCCCGGACAGGGACGGTAACTATGGCTACACCTTC. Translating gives CASRPDRDGNYGYTF.

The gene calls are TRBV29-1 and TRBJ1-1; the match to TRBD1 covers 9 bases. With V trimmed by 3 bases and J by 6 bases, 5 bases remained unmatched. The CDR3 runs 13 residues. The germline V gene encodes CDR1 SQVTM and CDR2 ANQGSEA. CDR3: CSVERQGGAEAFF. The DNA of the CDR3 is TGCAGCGTTGAGCGACAGGGGGGGGCTGAAGCTTTCTTT.

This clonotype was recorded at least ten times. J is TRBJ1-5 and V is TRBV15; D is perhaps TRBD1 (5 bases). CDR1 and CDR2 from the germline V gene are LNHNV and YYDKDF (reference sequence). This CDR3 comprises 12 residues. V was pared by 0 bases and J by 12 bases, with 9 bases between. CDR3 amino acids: CATSRDSGDQHF. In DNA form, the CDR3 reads TGTGCCACCAGCAGAGATTCGGGGGACCAGCATTTT.

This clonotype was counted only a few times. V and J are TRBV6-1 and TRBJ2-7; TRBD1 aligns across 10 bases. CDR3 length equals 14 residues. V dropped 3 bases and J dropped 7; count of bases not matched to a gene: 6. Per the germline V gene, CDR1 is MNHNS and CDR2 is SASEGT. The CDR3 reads CASSDGQGVSEQYV. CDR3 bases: TGTGCCAGCAGTGATGGACAGGGGGTCTCTGAGCAGTACGTC.

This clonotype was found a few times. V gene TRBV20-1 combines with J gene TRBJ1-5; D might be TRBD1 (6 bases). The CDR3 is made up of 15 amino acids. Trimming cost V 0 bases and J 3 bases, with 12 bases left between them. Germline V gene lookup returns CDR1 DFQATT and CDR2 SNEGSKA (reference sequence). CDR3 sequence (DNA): TGCAGTGCTAGAGAAGGACAGCAGGTCAATCAGCCCCAGCATTTT. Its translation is CSAREGQQVNQPQHF.

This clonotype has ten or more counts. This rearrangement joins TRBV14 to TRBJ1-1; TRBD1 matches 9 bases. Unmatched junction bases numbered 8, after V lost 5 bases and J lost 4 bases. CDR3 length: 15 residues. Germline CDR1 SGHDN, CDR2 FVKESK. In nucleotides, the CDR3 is TGTGCCAGCAGCTCACAGGGGGCGCAGAGCACTGAAGCTTTCTTT. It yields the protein CASSSQGAQSTEAFF.

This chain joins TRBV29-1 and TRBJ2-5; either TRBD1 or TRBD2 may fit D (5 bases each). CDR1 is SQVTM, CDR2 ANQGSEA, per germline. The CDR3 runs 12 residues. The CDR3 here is CSGTVDQETQYF. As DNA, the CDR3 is TGCAGTGGGACGGTTGATCAAGAGACCCAGTACTTC.

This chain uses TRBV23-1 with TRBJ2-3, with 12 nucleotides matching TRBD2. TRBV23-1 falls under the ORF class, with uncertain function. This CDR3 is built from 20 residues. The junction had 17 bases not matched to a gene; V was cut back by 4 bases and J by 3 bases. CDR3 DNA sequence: TGCGCCAGCAGTCGGGCCCGGCTAGCGGGGGGGCGGGGTAAGACAGATACGCAGTATTTT. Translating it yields CASSRARLAGGRGKTDTQYF.